A selection of T cell receptor beta chains follows, all from one sample in a study of OX40 agonist ivuxolimab in advanced cancers. Only in-frame clones appear in the TCRdb table, and some are missing; sequencing was by immunoSEQ multiplex PCR. In the table there are under 25,000 clones, around 86% of which are singletons. The sample in question was CD4+ or CD8+ T cells sorted from blood, obtained in a trial of the OX40 agonist ivuxolimab. All receptors come from an adult with an advanced solid tumor such as melanoma, head and neck, liver or kidney cancer. The CDR3 runs from the conserved cysteine through the conserved F or W. A D gene is named only where the DNA matches it firmly. For some rows the clone size is stated as once, few or many, or as a class when expanded; others skip it.

TRBV30	TRBD1	TRBJ2-6	-	TGTGCCTGGAGTGGAGGGACAGGGGGCCCGCTAAACGTCCTGACTTTC	CAWSGGTGGPLNVLTF
TRBV27	TRBD1	TRBJ2-7	-	TGTGCCAGCAGTGCAGGGGGCCACTCCTACGAGCAGTACTTC	CASSAGGHSYEQYF
TRBV5-4	-	TRBJ2-5	-	TGTGCCAGCAGCTTATGGGGGCGGAAACTGCAAGAGACCCAGTACTTC	CASSLWGRKLQETQYF
TRBV5-6	-	TRBJ2-7	-	TGTGCCAGCAGCTTGGCCGTCGGTGGGGCCGATCTTAACGAGCAGTACTTC	CASSLAVGGADLNEQYF
TRBV13	TRBD2	TRBJ2-5	-	TGTGCCAGCTTTGTGGCGGGGGAGCAAGAGACCCAGTACTTC	CASFVAGEQETQYF
TRBV6-5	-	TRBJ1-2	-	TGTGCCAGCAGTGCCTATGGCTACACCTTC	CASSAYGYTF
TRBV7-3	-	TRBJ2-7	-	TGTGCCAGCAGCTTAACAGGGGGTGAGCAGTACTTC	CASSLTGGEQYF
TRBV6-6	-	TRBJ2-3	-	TGTGCCAGCAGCCCCTTGGTGGGGATTAGCACAGATACGCAGTATTTT	CASSPLVGISTDTQYF
TRBV7-3	TRBD2	TRBJ2-5	-	TGTGCCAGCAGCTCGGGGACTAGCGGGAGAGAGACCCAGTACTTC	CASSSGTSGRETQYF
TRBV5-5	-	TRBJ1-2	few	TGTGCCAGCAGCCCAGGGAGGGGTCCCTATGGCTACACCTTC	CASSPGRGPYGYTF
TRBV4-1	-	TRBJ1-1	-	TGCGCCAGCAGCCAAGGAACTGAAGCTTTCTTT	CASSQGTEAFF
TRBV9	TRBD1	TRBJ2-3	-	TGTGCCAGCAGCGTAGCCCGGGACAGCGCCCGCACAGATACGCAGTATTTT	CASSVARDSARTDTQYF
TRBV7-2	-	TRBJ2-5	-	TGTGCCAGCAGCTTCAGGGAAGGACCGTACCAAGAGACCCAGTACTTC	CASSFREGPYQETQYF
TRBV11-3	TRBD1	TRBJ2-1	-	TGTGCCAGCAGCCTCCGGGACAGGGTCTCCCACAATGAGCAGTTCTTC	CASSLRDRVSHNEQFF
TRBV15	-	TRBJ2-7	-	TGTGCCACCAGCAGAGATGACTTGCTAAACTACGAGCAGTACTTC	CATSRDDLLNYEQYF
TRBV28	-	TRBJ1-2	-	TGTGCCAGCAGTTTCGGGGGGCGTAAAGGCTACACCTTC	CASSFGGRKGYTF
TRBV30	-	TRBJ2-2	-	TGTGCCTGGAAGGTGAGACTGCCCACCGGGGAGCTGTTTTTT	CAWKVRLPTGELFF
TRBV9	TRBD1	TRBJ1-5	once	TGTGCCAGCAGCGTTGGGACAGGGGGTTTAAGTCAGCCCCAGCATTTT	CASSVGTGGLSQPQHF
TRBV29-1	-	TRBJ1-1	-	TGCAGCGTTGAAGACGGGGGCACCGAAGCTTTCTTT	CSVEDGGTEAFF
TRBV27	-	TRBJ2-7	-	TGTGCCAGCAAACTCCAGGGGCATTGGTCCTACGAGCAGTACTTC	CASKLQGHWSYEQYF
TRBV28	-	TRBJ2-2	-	TGTGCCAGCAGTTGGGCCGGGGAGCTGTTTTTT	CASSWAGELFF
TRBV11-1	-	TRBJ1-1	-	TGTGCCAGCAGCTTAAGGGGTCCGGGACACCTGAACACTGAAGCTTTCTTT	CASSLRGPGHLNTEAFF
TRBV4-1	-	TRBJ2-7	-	TGCGCCAGCAGCCAAGGGGTGGGGACCCTCTACGAGCAGTACTTC	CASSQGVGTLYEQYF